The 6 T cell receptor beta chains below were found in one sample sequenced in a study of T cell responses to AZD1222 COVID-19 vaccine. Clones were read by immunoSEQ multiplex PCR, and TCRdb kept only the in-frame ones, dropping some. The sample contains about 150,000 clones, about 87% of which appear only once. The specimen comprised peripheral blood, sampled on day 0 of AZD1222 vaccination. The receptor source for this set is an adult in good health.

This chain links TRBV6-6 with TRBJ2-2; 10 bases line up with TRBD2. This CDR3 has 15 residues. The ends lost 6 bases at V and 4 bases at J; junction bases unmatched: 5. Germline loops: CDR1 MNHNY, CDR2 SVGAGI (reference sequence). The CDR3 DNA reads TGTGCCAGCAGCCAGAGCGGGGGGGGCACCGGGGAGCTGTTTTTT. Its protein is CASSQSGGGTGELFF.

Here the CDR3 reads CASSQSRGAGYNEQFF. Written as DNA, the CDR3 is TGTGCCAGCAGCCAGTCGAGAGGGGCAGGGTACAATGAGCAGTTCTTC. The chain has TRBV14 and TRBJ2-1; D may match TRBD1 or TRBD2 (5 bases each). Per germline, CDR1 SGHDN and CDR2 FVKESK. The germline V and J ends were trimmed by 3 bases and 4 bases, with 16 bases remaining between them. This CDR3 comprises 16 residues.

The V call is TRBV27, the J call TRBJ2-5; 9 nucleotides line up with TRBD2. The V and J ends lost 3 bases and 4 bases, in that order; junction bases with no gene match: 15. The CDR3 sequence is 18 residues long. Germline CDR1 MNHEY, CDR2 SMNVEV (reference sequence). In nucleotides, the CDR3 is TGTGCCAGCAGTTTGAGGCTCGGCGGGGGGGCTTTTGGAGAGACCCAGTACTTC. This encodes CASSLRLGGGAFGETQYF.

The CDR3 nucleotides read TGCGCCAGCAGCTTGGGTGTTGCGGGGGGGCTTCGAGAGACCCAGTACTTC. It translates to CASSLGVAGGLRETQYF. V is TRBV5-1 and J is TRBJ2-5; 9 positions agree with TRBD2. The CDR3 consists of 17 residues. V dropped 0 bases and J dropped 4; count of bases not matched to a gene: 10. Germline values: CDR1 SGHRS, CDR2 YFSETQ.

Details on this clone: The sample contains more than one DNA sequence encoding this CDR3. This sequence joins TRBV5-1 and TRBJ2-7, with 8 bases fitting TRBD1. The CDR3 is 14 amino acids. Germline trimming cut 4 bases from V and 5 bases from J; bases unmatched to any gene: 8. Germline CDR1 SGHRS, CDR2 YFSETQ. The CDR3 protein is CASSLRTGNDEQYF. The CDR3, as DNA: TGCGCCAGCAGCCTCCGGACAGGGAACGACGAGCAGTACTTC.

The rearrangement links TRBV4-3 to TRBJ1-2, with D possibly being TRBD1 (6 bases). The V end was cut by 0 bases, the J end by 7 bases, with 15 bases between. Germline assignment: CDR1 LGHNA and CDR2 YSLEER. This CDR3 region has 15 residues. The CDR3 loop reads CASSQDHREDAGYTF. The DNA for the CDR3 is TGCGCCAGCAGCCAAGATCACAGGGAGGATGCTGGCTACACCTTC.